Listed below are T cell receptor beta chains from one sample, sequenced in a study of molecular identifiers for immune sequencing clone quantification. MiXCR, applied by TCRdb to the PCR reads, yields one record per CDR3 protein. The top ten clones hold around 0.84% of a sample with 460,000 or so distinct CDR3 sequences, about a fifth of them seen once. Sequenced input: naive CD8+ T cells from blood, with Jurkat cell RNA spiked in. The receptors come from a human donor in good health. Some libraries in this study had Jurkat cell RNA spiked in. The CDR3 runs from the conserved cysteine through the conserved F or W. Fields, in order: D gene, J gene, clone size, V gene, CDR3 protein, CDR3 DNA. A D gene is named only where the DNA matches it firmly. Only some rows state a clone size, as once, few, many or a class for expanded clones.

d_call: NA; j_call: TRBJ1-3; clone_size: NA; v_call: TRBV7-2; cdr3_aa: CASSYDSSSGNTIYF; cdr3_nt: TGTGCCAGCAGCTACGACAGCAGCTCTGGAAACACCATATATTTT
d_call: TRBD2; j_call: TRBJ2-1; clone_size: NA; v_call: TRBV6-1; cdr3_aa: CASSAGLAGVHSEQFF; cdr3_nt: TGTGCCAGCAGTGCAGGACTAGCGGGGGTGCACAGTGAGCAGTTCTTC
d_call: NA; j_call: TRBJ2-7; clone_size: few; v_call: TRBV27; cdr3_aa: CASSSFGQNYEQYF; cdr3_nt: TGTGCCAGCAGTTCCTTTGGGCAGAATTACGAGCAGTACTTC
d_call: NA; j_call: TRBJ2-2; clone_size: many; v_call: TRBV27; cdr3_aa: CASSAGLRWTGELFF; cdr3_nt: TGTGCCAGCAGTGCCGGGCTCCGGTGGACCGGGGAGCTGTTTTTT
d_call: NA; j_call: TRBJ1-1; clone_size: many; v_call: TRBV30; cdr3_aa: CAWSQGPEAFF; cdr3_nt: TGTGCCTGGTCCCAGGGTCCTGAAGCTTTCTTT
d_call: NA; j_call: TRBJ2-3; clone_size: many; v_call: TRBV6-2/TRBV6-3; cdr3_aa: CASRPDSTDTQYF; cdr3_nt: TGTGCCAGCAGACCGGACAGTACAGATACGCAGTATTTT
d_call: TRBD1; j_call: TRBJ1-5; clone_size: once; v_call: TRBV19; cdr3_aa: CASTSQDRGSTYSNQPQHF; cdr3_nt: TGTGCCAGTACCTCACAGGACAGGGGGAGTACCTATAGCAATCAGCCCCAGCATTTT
d_call: NA; j_call: TRBJ2-7; clone_size: many; v_call: TRBV4-3; cdr3_aa: CASSQDFGSSYEQYF; cdr3_nt: TGCGCCAGCAGCCAAGACTTCGGGAGCTCCTACGAGCAGTACTTC
d_call: NA; j_call: TRBJ2-7; clone_size: many; v_call: TRBV6-2/TRBV6-3; cdr3_aa: CASSWDINSYEQYF; cdr3_nt: TGTGCCAGCAGTTGGGACATAAACTCCTACGAGCAGTACTTC
d_call: NA; j_call: TRBJ2-7; clone_size: NA; v_call: TRBV27; cdr3_aa: CASSLSFTVSHEQYF; cdr3_nt: TGTGCCAGCAGTTTATCGTTTACCGTCAGCCACGAGCAGTACTTC
d_call: TRBD2; j_call: TRBJ2-2; clone_size: NA; v_call: TRBV9; cdr3_aa: CASSALAGGPTGGLFF; cdr3_nt: TGTGCCAGCAGCGCTTTAGCGGGAGGGCCAACCGGGGGGCTGTTTTTT